This TCR beta chain originates from a study of Ad26.COV2.S vaccination and SARS-CoV-2 variants. As for the study in general: Once or twice, 56 days apart, Ad26.COV2.S was delivered intramuscularly.

Profiled with immunoSEQ multiplex PCR; TCRdb holds only in-frame clones, not every one. The data contain about 390,000 clones, about 90% of them seen just once; the ten biggest clones take up more than 1.5%. Concerning this clone: Its antigen is as yet unknown.

This CDR3 comprises 16 residues. V gave up 7 bases and J gave up 3 bases, with 19 bases separating them. CDR1 is MGHDK and CDR2 is SYGVNS in the germline V gene. The treatment: over 15 received Ad26.COV2.S at low or high dose, single or two shots; about five received placebo; per-sample allocation not given. Repertoires come from day 63 after the first vaccine or placebo injection. General observations from the study: Comparable non-spike TCR breadth was observed in vaccine and placebo recipients.

The receptor was derived from a person aged 18-65 years who received the Ad26.COV2.S COVID-19 vaccine or a placebo. V is TRBV25-1 and J is TRBJ2-1; perhaps TRBD1 as D (6 bases). The sequenced sample was peripheral blood, obtained in a trial of Ad26.COV2.S vaccine versus placebo. The CDR3 DNA reads TGTGCCAGCACCCCCTCAGGGGATTGGGGCTACAATGAGCAGTTCTTC. Protein: CASTPSGDWGYNEQFF. The whole variable domain, remainder taken from reference TRBV25-1 and TRBJ2-1, is EADIYQTPRYLVIGTGKKITLECSQTMGHDKMYWYQQDPGMELHLIHYSYGVNSTEKGDLSSESTVSRIRTEHFPLTLESARPSHTSQYLCASTPSGDWGYNEQFFGPGTRLTVL.